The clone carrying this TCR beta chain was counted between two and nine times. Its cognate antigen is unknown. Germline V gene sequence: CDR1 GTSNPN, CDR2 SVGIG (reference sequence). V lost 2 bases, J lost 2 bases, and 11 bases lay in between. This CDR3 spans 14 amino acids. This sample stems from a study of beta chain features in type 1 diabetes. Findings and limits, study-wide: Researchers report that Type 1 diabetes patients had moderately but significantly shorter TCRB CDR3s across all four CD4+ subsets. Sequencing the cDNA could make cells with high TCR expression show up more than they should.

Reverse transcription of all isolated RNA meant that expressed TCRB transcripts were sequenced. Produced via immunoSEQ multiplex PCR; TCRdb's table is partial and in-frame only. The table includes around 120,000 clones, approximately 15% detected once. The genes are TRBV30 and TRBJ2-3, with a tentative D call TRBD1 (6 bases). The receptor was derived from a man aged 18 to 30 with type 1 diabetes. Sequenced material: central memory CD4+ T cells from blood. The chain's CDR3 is CAWSKGVLTDTQYF. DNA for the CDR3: TGTGCCTGGAGTAAGGGGGTCCTCACAGATACGCAGTATTTT.